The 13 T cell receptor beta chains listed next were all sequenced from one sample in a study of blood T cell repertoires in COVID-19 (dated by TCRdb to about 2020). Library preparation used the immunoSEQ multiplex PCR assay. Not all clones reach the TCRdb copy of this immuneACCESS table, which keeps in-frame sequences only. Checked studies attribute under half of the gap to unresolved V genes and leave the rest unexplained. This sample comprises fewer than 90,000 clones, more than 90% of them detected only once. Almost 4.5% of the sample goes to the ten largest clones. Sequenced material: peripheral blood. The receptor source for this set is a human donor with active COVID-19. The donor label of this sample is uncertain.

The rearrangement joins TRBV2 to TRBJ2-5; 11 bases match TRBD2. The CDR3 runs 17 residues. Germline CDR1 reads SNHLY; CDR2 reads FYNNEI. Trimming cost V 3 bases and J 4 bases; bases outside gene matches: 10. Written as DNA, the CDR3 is TGTGCCAGCAGTGACCCCGCACTAGCGGGGGTGCGAGAGACCCAGTACTTC. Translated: CASSDPALAGVRETQYF.

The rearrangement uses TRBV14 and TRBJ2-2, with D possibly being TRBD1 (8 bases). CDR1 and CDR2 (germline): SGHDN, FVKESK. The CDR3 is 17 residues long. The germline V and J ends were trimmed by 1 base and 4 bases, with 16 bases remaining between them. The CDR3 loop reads CASSQVQGGRGTGELFF. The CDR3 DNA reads TGTGCCAGCAGCCAAGTACAGGGGGGGCGAGGCACCGGGGAGCTGTTTTTT.

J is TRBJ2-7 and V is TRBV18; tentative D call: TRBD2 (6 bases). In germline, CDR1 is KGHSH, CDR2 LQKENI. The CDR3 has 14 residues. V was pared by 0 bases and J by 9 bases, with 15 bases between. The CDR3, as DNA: TGTGCCAGCTCACCACCGGGACTGCCGGCCGTGCAGTACTTC. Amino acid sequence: CASSPPGLPAVQYF. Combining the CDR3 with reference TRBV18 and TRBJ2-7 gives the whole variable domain NAGVMQNPRHLVRRRGQEARLRCSPMKGHSHVYWYRQLPEEGLKFMVYLQKENIIDESGMPKERFSAEFPKEGPSILRIQQVVRGDSAAYFCASSPPGLPAVQYFGPGTRLTVT.

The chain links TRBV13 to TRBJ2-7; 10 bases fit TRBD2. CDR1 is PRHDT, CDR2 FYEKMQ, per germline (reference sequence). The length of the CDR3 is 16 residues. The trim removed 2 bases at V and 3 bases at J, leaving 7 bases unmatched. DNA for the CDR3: TGTGCCAGCAGCTTACTCTCTAGCGGGGGTGACTACGAGCAGTACTTC. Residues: CASSLLSSGGDYEQYF.

The CDR3 reads CASSPTVTHLQYF. CDR3 DNA sequence: TGTGCCAGCTCACCGACAGTTACCCACTTGCAGTACTTC. The rearrangement uses TRBV18 and TRBJ2-7; a weak D match, TRBD1 (5 bases). Per germline, CDR1 KGHSH and CDR2 LQKENI. V lost 3 bases and J 9 bases, leaving 15 bases between the germline ends. CDR3 length: 13 amino acids.

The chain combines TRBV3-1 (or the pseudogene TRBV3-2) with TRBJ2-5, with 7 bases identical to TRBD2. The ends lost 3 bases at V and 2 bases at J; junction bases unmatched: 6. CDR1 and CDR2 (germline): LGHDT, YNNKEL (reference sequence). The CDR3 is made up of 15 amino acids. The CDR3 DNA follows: TGTGCCAGCAGCCAGGTGGGGGGGAGGCAAGAGACCCAGTACTTC. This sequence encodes CASSQVGGRQETQYF.

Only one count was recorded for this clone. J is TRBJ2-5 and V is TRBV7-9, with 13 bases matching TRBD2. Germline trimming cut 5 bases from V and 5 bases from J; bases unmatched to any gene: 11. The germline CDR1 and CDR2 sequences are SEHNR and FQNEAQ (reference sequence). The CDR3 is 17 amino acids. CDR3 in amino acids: CASSEPGLAGQGETQYF. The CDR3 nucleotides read TGTGCCAGCAGCGAACCGGGACTAGCGGGGCAGGGGGAGACCCAGTACTTC.

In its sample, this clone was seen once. The CDR3 DNA reads as TGTGCCAGCAGTCTTGGACTAGTTGAATCGGCACCGTTCTTC. Its translation is CASSLGLVESAPFF. The chain links TRBV28 to TRBJ2-1; 7 positions match TRBD2. The CDR3 extends over 14 amino acids. The V gene end was trimmed by 5 bases and the J gene end by 15 bases; junction bases not matched to a gene: 16. From germline, CDR1 is MDHEN and CDR2 SYDVKM.

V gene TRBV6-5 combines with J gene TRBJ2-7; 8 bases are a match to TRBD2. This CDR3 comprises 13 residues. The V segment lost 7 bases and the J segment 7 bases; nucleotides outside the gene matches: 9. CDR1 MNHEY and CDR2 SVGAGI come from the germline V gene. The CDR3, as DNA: TGTGCCAGCACACAGCGGGAGAAAGGGGAGCAGTACTTC. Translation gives CASTQREKGEQYF.

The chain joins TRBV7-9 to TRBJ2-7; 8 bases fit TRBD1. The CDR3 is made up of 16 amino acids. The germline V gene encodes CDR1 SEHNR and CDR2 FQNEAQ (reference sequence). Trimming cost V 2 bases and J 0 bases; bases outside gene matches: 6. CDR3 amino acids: CASSLIGQGPSYEQYF. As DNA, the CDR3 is TGTGCCAGCAGCTTAATTGGACAGGGCCCCTCCTACGAGCAGTACTTC. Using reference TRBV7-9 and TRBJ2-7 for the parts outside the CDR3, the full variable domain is DTGVSQNPRHKITKRGQNVTFRCDPISEHNRLYWYRQTLGQGPEFLTYFQNEAQLEKSRLLSDRFSAERPKGSFSTLEIQRTEQGDSAMYLCASSLIGQGPSYEQYFGPGTRLTVT.

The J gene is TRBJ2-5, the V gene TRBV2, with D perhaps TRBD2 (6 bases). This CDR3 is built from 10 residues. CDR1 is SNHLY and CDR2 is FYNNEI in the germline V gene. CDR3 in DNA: TGTGCGGGGGGTCTCGGGACCCAGTACTTC. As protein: CAGGLGTQYF.

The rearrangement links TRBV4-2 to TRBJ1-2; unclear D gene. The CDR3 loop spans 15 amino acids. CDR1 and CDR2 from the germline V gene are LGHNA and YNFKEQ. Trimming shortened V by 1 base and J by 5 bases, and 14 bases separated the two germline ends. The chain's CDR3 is CASSQATESPYGYTF. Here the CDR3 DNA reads TGTGCCAGCAGCCAAGCGACGGAGTCCCCTTATGGCTACACCTTC.

In DNA, the CDR3 is TGTGCCAGCAGTGAAGCCTCCGTTACCTTC. Protein sequence: CASSEASVTF. This chain links TRBV6-1 with TRBJ1-2, with D unclear. CDR3 length: 10 residues. In germline, CDR1 is MNHNS, CDR2 SASEGT. V lost 0 bases, J lost 14 bases, and 7 bases lay in between.